The subject of this entry is one T cell receptor beta chain. This clone was counted a single time. No antigen is known for it. Base qualities are missing; no much larger clone stands one base away. The record originates from a study of shared T cell receptors in the human thymus (dated by TCRdb to the early 2020s). In terms of the full investigation: The study examined how the human thymus generates shared, self-reactive T-cell receptor alpha chains.

The receptor library was made with the immunoSEQ multiplex PCR assay. TCRdb limited this immuneACCESS table to in-frame rearrangements with V and J called. A share of clones is missing; checked studies link under half to unresolved V genes, and the rest is unexplained. The sample yields about 660,000 clones; roughly 86% were counted once. Roughly 0.0086% of the sample is taken by the ten largest. The same specimen was also included in a second study, on human thymus T cells. Taken from the second paper: Immunologically healthy infants undergoing open corrective cardiac surgery for congenital heart defects in Finland were used as donors. Thymus tissue was obtained as surgical resects removed during corrective cardiac surgery. Both the thymic and the peripheral blood repertoires appeared to show biased V and J gene segment usage. The related research found that thymic TCR repertoires overlapped highly between unrelated individuals. The study used under 10 infant thymus samples plus four related peripheral blood samples to characterize TCR alpha and beta repertoires. Donor ages ranging from 7 to 244 days were recorded, and six or seven male and two female infants were included in the cohort. Thymocytes were freed from the tissue by mechanical means and kept at -70 degrees C as pellets of roughly 9-33 million cells. A QIAsymphony instrument was used to extract genomic DNA from the frozen cell pellets. Using the immunoSEQ multiplex PCR assay, the TCRB and TCRAD loci were amplified from a standardized quantity of quality-controlled genomic DNA. The V(D)J region was spanned by amplicons of a length sufficient to cover the CDR3 and to identify V and J genes. The commercial immunoSEQ service was used to sequence amplicons on an Illumina platform. Corrections for primer bias and sequencing errors followed previously described methods, while TCRAD and TCRB definitions were based on the IMGT database. Repertoires were analysed with immunoSEQ Analyzer 3.0 and VDJTools, covering basic statistics, V/J segment usage, diversity estimates, rarefaction and pairwise overlap. Diversity was estimated with Chao1, ChaoE, Efron-Thisted, Shannon and inverse Simpson indices, and also on datasets down-sampled to the smallest sample. For repertoire overlap, CDR3 nucleotide sequence, V gene and J gene had to match strictly, and clustering was done by Jaccard-based multidimensional scaling. On average, around 780,000 unique TCRB clonotypes were obtained from thymus samples, compared with about 86,000 from blood samples.

This sequence was found in a boy under three years old with a congenital heart defect. Donor details come from another sample of the same person, matched by shared clones. Sequenced sample: thymocytes.

The DNA is as follows: TGTGCCAGCAGGAATCGGACAGGGAGCTATAGCAATCAGCCCCAGCATTTT. Its translation is CASRNRTGSYSNQPQHF. Here the chain combines TRBV28 and TRBJ1-5; TRBD1 matches 8 bases in the middle. The CDR3, from cysteine to phenylalanine, totals 17 residues. Only CDR3 DNA is held: 51 bases, read in frame from base 1. From the germline V gene, CDR1 is MDHEN and CDR2 is SYDVKM. Trimming accounts for 6 bases at V and 0 bases at J, while the number of junction bases matched to no gene is 10. Outside the CDR3, residues come from the reference TRBV28 and TRBJ1-5 proteins, so the full variable domain is: DVKVTQSSRYLVKRTGEKVFLECVQDMDHENMFWYRQDPGLGLRLIYFSYDVKMKEKGDIPEGYSVSREKKERFSLILESASTNQTSMYLCASRNRTGSYSNQPQHFGDGTRLSIL.